These T cell receptor beta chains were read from a single sample in a study of spatial heterogeneity in lung cancer. TCRdb called the 5' RACE reads again in MiXCR, with one record for every CDR3 protein. The sample shows about 7,700 distinct CDR3 sequences, approximately 9.3% of them seen only once. The starting material was lung tumor tissue, obtained at surgery. The receptor source for this set is a male donor with early-stage non-small cell lung cancer. CDR3s include the opening cysteine and the closing phenylalanine or tryptophan. D genes are given only for firm matches. The size entry is marked missing in some rows and otherwise reads once, few, many or a size class.

D	size	J	V	DNA	CDR3
TRBD2	many	TRBJ2-3	TRBV6-1	TGTGCCAGCAGTGAACTAGCGGGGGCAGATACGCAGTATTTT	CASSELAGADTQYF
TRBD1	medium-sized	TRBJ2-1	TRBV29-1	TGCAGCGCCACAGGGGGCTTAGAGCAGTTCTTC	CSATGGLEQFF
TRBD2	NA	TRBJ2-3	TRBV3-1	TGTGCCAGCAGCCCCGACCGGGCTAGCGGGAGCTCAGATACGCAGTATTTT	CASSPDRASGSSDTQYF
TRBD1	medium-sized	TRBJ1-1	TRBV12-3/TRBV12-4	TGTGCCAGCAGCCTCCTTCGGACAGGGGGCACTGAAGCTTTCTTT	CASSLLRTGGTEAFF
TRBD2	NA	TRBJ2-3	TRBV11-2	TGTGCCAGCAGCTTCCCTGGGCTAGCGGGAGGAGTAGATACGCAGTATTTT	CASSFPGLAGGVDTQYF
TRBD1	NA	TRBJ1-1	TRBV7-2	TGTGCCAGCAGCTCATCAGGGGGTCTCACTGAAGCTTTCTTT	CASSSSGGLTEAFF
TRBD1	few	TRBJ2-2	TRBV20-1	TGCAGTGCTGACCCCGGGACAGGGACCGGGGAGCTGTTTTTT	CSADPGTGTGELFF
NA	medium-sized	TRBJ1-1	TRBV12-5	TGTGCTAGTGGCATCGCAGGGCTGAACACTGAAGCTTTCTTT	CASGIAGLNTEAFF
NA	medium-sized	TRBJ2-3	TRBV4-1	TGCGCCAGCAGCACGACTGTAAGCACAGATACGCAGTATTTT	CASSTTVSTDTQYF
TRBD1	few	TRBJ2-7	TRBV27	TGTGCCAGCAGGGTGGGGACAGGGACTTCGGGGGAGCAGTACTTC	CASRVGTGTSGEQYF
NA	medium-sized	TRBJ1-4	TRBV18	TGTGCCAGCTCACCAGGGGTACGCGAAAAACTGTTTTTT	CASSPGVREKLFF
NA	few	TRBJ1-3	TRBV6-5	TGTGCCAGCAGAGAAGGACACGTCTCTGGAAACACCATATATTTT	CASREGHVSGNTIYF
TRBD2	NA	TRBJ2-5	TRBV29-1	TGCAGCGTTGATGCGGGGGGCCGGGAGACCCAGTACTTC	CSVDAGGRETQYF
NA	NA	TRBJ2-5	TRBV6-1	TGTGCCAGCAGTGAAACGATAGGGGAGACCCAGTACTTC	CASSETIGETQYF
NA	large	TRBJ1-2	TRBV6-5	TGTGCCAGCAGTTCAACTAACTATGGCTACACCTTC	CASSSTNYGYTF
NA	few	TRBJ1-2	TRBV21-1	TGTGCCAGCAGCAAAGAAGGCCGAACCGGCTACACCTTC	CASSKEGRTGYTF
NA	NA	TRBJ2-3	TRBV20-1	TGCAGTGCCTCCGGATCCGGGGCAGATACGCAGTATTTT	CSASGSGADTQYF
NA	NA	TRBJ2-7	TRBV20-1	TGCAGTGCTAGGGCCCCCAATACCTACGAGCAGTACTTC	CSARAPNTYEQYF
TRBD2	medium-sized	TRBJ2-3	TRBV5-1	TGCGCCAGCAGCTTGAGGGGAGGACTAGCGGACACAGATACGCAGTATTTT	CASSLRGGLADTDTQYF
TRBD1	medium-sized	TRBJ2-5	TRBV7-9	TGTGCCAGCAGCCCGCCTGGGACAGGAGGAGAGACCCAGTACTTC	CASSPPGTGGETQYF
NA	NA	TRBJ2-5	TRBV7-2	TGTGCCAGCAGCACCGGGACTCAGTACCAAGAGACCCAGTACTTC	CASSTGTQYQETQYF
NA	many	TRBJ2-5	TRBV29-1	TGCAGCGTTGGAAACCGGGGCGGAGGACAGACCCAGTACTTC	CSVGNRGGGQTQYF
TRBD2	many	TRBJ2-5	TRBV7-8	TGTGCCAGCAGCTTAGCGCTGGGACTAACCGTCAATACCCAAGAGACCCAGTACTTC	CASSLALGLTVNTQETQYF
TRBD1	many	TRBJ1-2	TRBV6-1	TGTGCCAGCAGTGAAGATAAGACAGGGGGCCTTGGCTACACCTTC	CASSEDKTGGLGYTF
NA	medium-sized	TRBJ1-1	TRBV20-1	TGCAGTGCTAGAGATCTAGGAACGGTGAACACTGAAGCTTTCTTT	CSARDLGTVNTEAFF
NA	few	TRBJ1-1	TRBV29-1	TGCAGCGCTCACAGGACGAACACTGAAGCTTTCTTT	CSAHRTNTEAFF